A selection of T cell receptor beta chains follows, all from one sample in a study of blood T cell repertoires in COVID-19. Using immunoSEQ multiplex PCR, the repertoire was profiled, and TCRdb retains in-frame clones only, with some absent. The sample carries around 390,000 clones, roughly 89% recorded once. The sample taken for sequencing was PBMCs or T cells enriched from blood (not recorded which). The receptors derive from a woman in her 50s who had recovered from COVID-19. CDR3s include the opening cysteine and the closing phenylalanine or tryptophan. Fields, in order: clone size, V gene, J gene, D gene, CDR3 protein, CDR3 DNA. D genes are given only for firm matches. A row's size may be missing; if present it is once, few, many or a size class.

size: -; V: TRBV11-3; J: TRBJ2-7; D: -; CDR3: CASSCRQYYEQYF; DNA: TGTGCCAGCAGCTGCCGCCAGTACTACGAGCAGTACTTC
size: -; V: TRBV2; J: TRBJ1-2; D: TRBD1; CDR3: CASMRGQDYGYTF; DNA: TGTGCCAGCATGAGGGGGCAGGACTATGGCTACACCTTC
size: -; V: TRBV11-2; J: TRBJ2-3; D: -; CDR3: CASSPRTKLPTDTQYF; DNA: TGTGCCAGCAGCCCCCGGACTAAACTCCCGACAGATACGCAGTATTTT
size: -; V: TRBV3-1/TRBV3-2; J: TRBJ1-1; D: -; CDR3: CASSSGLRGTEAFF; DNA: TGTGCCAGCTCCTCAGGACTCAGGGGCACTGAAGCTTTCTTT
size: -; V: TRBV5-6; J: TRBJ1-2; D: TRBD1; CDR3: CASSSGQGLYGYTF; DNA: TGTGCCAGCAGCTCCGGACAGGGCCTCTATGGCTACACCTTC
size: -; V: TRBV5-1; J: TRBJ2-3; D: TRBD2; CDR3: CASSRDVSRGIKDTQYF; DNA: TGCGCCAGCAGCCGTGATGTTTCGCGGGGGATTAAAGATACGCAGTATTTT
size: once; V: TRBV3-1/TRBV3-2; J: TRBJ2-4; D: TRBD1; CDR3: CASSQVQGTGNIQYF; DNA: TGTGCCAGCAGCCAAGTACAGGGGACGGGAAACATTCAGTACTTC
size: -; V: TRBV25-1; J: TRBJ1-3; D: TRBD1; CDR3: CASSSDRVSGNTIYF; DNA: TGTGCCAGCAGTTCCGACAGGGTCTCTGGAAACACCATATATTTT
size: -; V: TRBV7-2; J: TRBJ1-5; D: TRBD1; CDR3: CASAGTAYQPQHF; DNA: TGTGCCAGCGCGGGGACAGCTTATCAGCCCCAGCATTTT
size: once; V: TRBV5-4; J: TRBJ2-5; D: -; CDR3: CASSSRGVGETQYF; DNA: TGTGCCAGCAGCTCCAGGGGGGTGGGGGAGACCCAGTACTTC
size: -; V: TRBV12-3/TRBV12-4; J: TRBJ1-2; D: -; CDR3: CASSLDANYGYTF; DNA: TGTGCCAGCAGCCTAGACGCCAACTATGGCTACACCTTC
size: -; V: TRBV4-3; J: TRBJ1-6; D: TRBD1; CDR3: CASSQEIPVDRYNSPLHF; DNA: TGCGCCAGCAGCCAAGAGATTCCGGTGGACAGGTACAATTCACCCCTCCACTTT
size: -; V: TRBV4-1; J: TRBJ2-5; D: TRBD1; CDR3: CASSQETGIPQTQYF; DNA: TGCGCCAGCAGCCAAGAGACAGGGATTCCTCAGACCCAGTACTTC
size: -; V: TRBV2; J: TRBJ2-2; D: TRBD2; CDR3: CASSRSGGTNTGELFF; DNA: TGTGCCAGCAGCCGTAGCGGGGGAACGAACACCGGGGAGCTGTTTTTT
size: -; V: TRBV6-5; J: TRBJ2-7; D: -; CDR3: CASRNRQSPSYEQYF; DNA: TGTGCCAGCAGAAACCGACAGAGTCCATCCTACGAGCAGTACTTC
size: few; V: TRBV7-2; J: TRBJ1-2; D: -; CDR3: CASSLPTPQGGGYTF; DNA: TGTGCCAGCAGCTTGCCGACACCACAGGGCGGGGGCTACACCTTC
size: -; V: TRBV14; J: TRBJ2-3; D: TRBD1; CDR3: CASSQETGLPTDTQYF; DNA: TGTGCCAGCAGCCAAGAGACAGGGCTCCCCACAGATACGCAGTATTTT
size: -; V: TRBV27; J: TRBJ1-6; D: -; CDR3: CASSLHRANSPLHF; DNA: TGTGCCAGCAGCCTACACAGAGCAAATTCACCCCTCCACTTT
size: once; V: TRBV11-2; J: TRBJ2-1; D: TRBD2; CDR3: CASSLELAAYNEQFF; DNA: TGTGCCAGCAGCTTAGAACTAGCGGCCTACAATGAGCAGTTCTTC
size: -; V: TRBV19; J: TRBJ1-1; D: -; CDR3: CATTRATMNTEAFF; DNA: TGTGCCACAACCAGGGCAACTATGAACACTGAAGCTTTCTTT
size: -; V: TRBV24-1; J: TRBJ1-1; D: TRBD1; CDR3: CATRGTGITEAFF; DNA: TGTGCCACTAGGGGGACAGGGATAACTGAAGCTTTCTTT
size: once; V: TRBV4-2; J: TRBJ2-3; D: TRBD2; CDR3: CASSQVTGGTSDTQYF; DNA: TGTGCCAGCAGCCAAGTGACCGGGGGGACGTCAGATACGCAGTATTTT
size: -; V: TRBV9; J: TRBJ1-6; D: TRBD1; CDR3: CASSVGPQGGGDSPLHF; DNA: TGTGCCAGCAGCGTAGGGCCGCAGGGGGGAGGTGATTCACCCCTCCACTTT
size: -; V: TRBV28; J: TRBJ1-2; D: -; CDR3: CASSLGFSRANYGYTF; DNA: TGTGCCAGCAGTTTAGGTTTCAGCAGGGCTAACTATGGCTACACCTTC
size: once; V: TRBV7-2; J: TRBJ2-3; D: TRBD2; CDR3: CASTRTSGKDTQYF; DNA: TGTGCCAGCACCAGGACTAGCGGAAAAGATACGCAGTATTTT
size: -; V: TRBV5-6; J: TRBJ2-2; D: -; CDR3: CASSAGAPNTGELFF; DNA: TGTGCCAGCAGCGCGGGGGCGCCGAACACCGGGGAGCTGTTTTTT
size: -; V: TRBV4-1; J: TRBJ2-1; D: TRBD2; CDR3: CASSPQRGDNEQFF; DNA: TGCGCCAGCAGCCCCCAGCGGGGGGATAATGAGCAGTTCTTC
size: -; V: TRBV27; J: TRBJ2-7; D: -; CDR3: CASSSEGGWAYEQYF; DNA: TGTGCCAGCAGTTCAGAGGGGGGGTGGGCCTACGAGCAGTACTTC
size: -; V: TRBV29-1; J: TRBJ1-2; D: -; CDR3: CSVDPEDYGYTF; DNA: TGCAGCGTTGACCCCGAGGACTATGGCTACACCTTC
size: -; V: TRBV13; J: TRBJ2-1; D: -; CDR3: CASSFGSSYNEQFF; DNA: TGTGCCAGCAGCTTTGGGAGCTCCTACAATGAGCAGTTCTTC
size: -; V: TRBV5-4; J: TRBJ1-1; D: TRBD1; CDR3: CASSAGQGIEEAFF; DNA: TGTGCCAGCAGCGCTGGACAGGGGATCGAGGAAGCTTTCTTT
size: -; V: TRBV3-1/TRBV3-2; J: TRBJ1-3; D: TRBD1; CDR3: CASSPNTGVGNTIYF; DNA: TGTGCCAGCAGCCCAAACACAGGGGTAGGAAACACCATATATTTT
size: -; V: TRBV27; J: TRBJ2-2; D: -; CDR3: CASSFLAGELFF; DNA: TGTGCCAGCAGTTTTCTTGCCGGGGAGCTGTTTTTT
size: -; V: TRBV6-2/TRBV6-3; J: TRBJ2-3; D: -; CDR3: CASSYSRTPTDTQYF; DNA: TGTGCCAGCAGTTACTCCAGGACACCCACAGATACGCAGTATTTT
size: -; V: TRBV6-5; J: TRBJ2-7; D: TRBD1; CDR3: CASTGQGSTYEQYF; DNA: TGTGCCAGCACTGGACAGGGAAGCACCTACGAGCAGTACTTC
size: -; V: TRBV7-6; J: TRBJ1-1; D: -; CDR3: CASSLVQGKNTEAFF; DNA: TGTGCCAGCAGCTTAGTACAGGGAAAGAACACTGAAGCTTTCTTT
size: -; V: TRBV6-5; J: TRBJ1-3; D: -; CDR3: CASRRGLENTIYF; DNA: TGTGCCAGCAGGCGGGGGTTGGAAAACACCATATATTTT
size: -; V: TRBV7-9; J: TRBJ1-5; D: TRBD1; CDR3: CASSGQGESGQPQHF; DNA: TGTGCCAGCAGCGGTCAGGGGGAATCGGGGCAGCCCCAGCATTTT
size: -; V: TRBV6-1; J: TRBJ2-2; D: -; CDR3: CASSETDTGELFF; DNA: TGTGCCAGCAGTGAAACGGACACCGGGGAGCTGTTTTTT
size: -; V: TRBV23-1; J: TRBJ1-1; D: -; CDR3: CASSQTGRGSTNMNTEAFF; DNA: TGCGCCAGCAGTCAGACCGGCCGGGGTAGCACAAACATGAACACTGAAGCTTTCTTT
size: -; V: TRBV11-2; J: TRBJ1-2; D: -; CDR3: CASSLGRGYGYTF; DNA: TGTGCCAGCAGCTTAGGGCGAGGCTATGGCTACACCTTC
size: -; V: TRBV7-2; J: TRBJ1-3; D: TRBD1; CDR3: CASSSRQGTSGNTIYF; DNA: TGTGCCAGCAGCTCACGACAGGGGACTTCTGGAAACACCATATATTTT
size: -; V: TRBV5-1; J: TRBJ2-1; D: TRBD2; CDR3: CASSLASSGGINEQFF; DNA: TGCGCCAGCAGCTTGGCGTCTAGCGGGGGCATAAATGAGCAGTTCTTC
size: -; V: TRBV19; J: TRBJ2-5; D: TRBD2; CDR3: CASSIQAGGQETQYF; DNA: TGTGCCAGTAGTATACAAGCGGGGGGGCAAGAGACCCAGTACTTC
size: -; V: TRBV6-2/TRBV6-3; J: TRBJ2-1; D: -; CDR3: CASSHPQGDEQFF; DNA: TGTGCCAGCAGTCATCCCCAGGGTGATGAGCAGTTCTTC
size: many; V: TRBV2; J: TRBJ1-2; D: TRBD1; CDR3: CASTRLGQIGYTF; DNA: TGTGCCAGCACCCGCCTGGGACAGATCGGCTACACCTTC
size: -; V: TRBV6-1; J: TRBJ1-2; D: -; CDR3: CASSEGQTWVGYTF; DNA: TGTGCCAGCAGTGAAGGACAGACCTGGGTTGGCTACACCTTC
size: -; V: TRBV19; J: TRBJ2-5; D: -; CDR3: CASSIRGVRGDIETQYF; DNA: TGTGCCAGTAGTATAAGAGGGGTCAGGGGAGACATAGAGACCCAGTACTTC
size: -; V: TRBV6-2/TRBV6-3; J: TRBJ2-5; D: TRBD1; CDR3: CASSYKPGQTQETQYF; DNA: TGTGCCAGCAGTTACAAACCGGGACAGACCCAAGAGACCCAGTACTTC
size: -; V: TRBV6-5; J: TRBJ1-1; D: -; CDR3: CASSFSRVTEAFF; DNA: TGTGCCAGCAGTTTCTCCAGGGTCACTGAAGCTTTCTTT
size: -; V: TRBV30; J: TRBJ1-1; D: -; CDR3: CAWSVNLGTKNTEAFF; DNA: TGTGCCTGGAGTGTAAATCTGGGCACCAAGAACACTGAAGCTTTCTTT
size: -; V: TRBV12-5; J: TRBJ1-2; D: -; CDR3: CASIRWGANYGYTF; DNA: TGTGCTAGTATTCGATGGGGCGCTAACTATGGCTACACCTTC
size: once; V: TRBV5-5; J: TRBJ1-1; D: TRBD1; CDR3: CASSSFRGRGTEAFF; DNA: TGTGCCAGCAGCTCATTCAGGGGGCGCGGTACTGAAGCTTTCTTT
size: -; V: TRBV4-1; J: TRBJ1-5; D: -; CDR3: CASYGVLVSNQPQHF; DNA: TGCGCCAGCTACGGAGTTCTGGTGAGCAATCAGCCCCAGCATTTT